This T cell receptor beta chain was retrieved from a study of type 1 regulatory T cells. This CDR3 is 15 amino acids long. Trimming cost V 2 bases and J 3 bases; bases outside gene matches: 0. The germline CDR1 and CDR2 sequences are SGHVS and FNYEAQ. With regard to this clonotype: What it binds is not known.

From the reads, TCRdb called clonotypes with MiXCR, one entry per CDR3 protein. The data hold about 74,000 distinct CDR3 sequences, with 55% to 80% observed a single time. Sequenced: cultured T cells, either the whole culture or a sorted T cell fraction (not recorded which). Stated subset: Tr1-enriched cell product generated in vitro against host alloantigens. J is TRBJ2-1 and V is TRBV7-6; TRBD2 matches 11 bases. This receptor was obtained from a human donor in good health. The CDR3: CASSLLAGGYNEQFF. CDR3 DNA: TGTGCCAGCAGCTTACTAGCGGGGGGCTACAATGAGCAGTTCTTC.